The 31 T cell receptor beta chains given below trace back to one sample, sequenced in a study of CD8+ T cells in alopecia areata. Treatment defined: oral pan-JAK inhibitor, 5-10 mg twice daily. Extracted from the samples, RNA was reverse transcribed into cDNA to serve as the sequencing template. Sequencing was performed with immunoSEQ multiplex PCR; in TCRdb, only in-frame clones are kept and a portion is missing. This repertoire shows about 210,000 clones, 30% to 40% found once; its top ten account for 0.48%. The sample in question was CD4+ T cells sorted from blood, obtained between weeks 30 and 35, from a patient treated with tofacitinib. These receptors all come from a human donor with alopecia areata.

V is TRBV30 and J is TRBJ2-7, with TRBD2 identical over 13 bases. CDR1 is GTSNPN, CDR2 SVGIG, per germline (reference sequence). The CDR3 sequence is 15 residues long. The V segment lost 2 bases and the J segment 2 bases; nucleotides outside the gene matches: 3. The CDR3 DNA follows: TGTGCCTGGAGTAAGACTAGCGGGGGGACCTACGAGCAGTACTTC. Translating gives CAWSKTSGGTYEQYF.

This rearrangement joins TRBV30 to TRBJ1-1; no clear D. The CDR3 contains 13 residues. Trimming shortened V by 4 bases and J by 4 bases, and 13 bases separated the two germline ends. From germline, CDR1 is GTSNPN and CDR2 SVGIG (reference sequence). As DNA, the CDR3 is TGTGCCTGGATCTCCCCGTTAGGCACTGAAGCTTTCTTT. As protein: CAWISPLGTEAFF.

This chain joins TRBV4-2 and TRBJ1-4; D not resolved. There are 15 residues in the CDR3. Trimming removed 0 bases at V and 6 bases at J, with 11 bases between. Germline CDR1 and CDR2: LGHNA and YNFKEQ. CDR3 in DNA: TGTGCCAGCAGCCAAGATCGTAGCAAGGATGAAAAACTGTTTTTT. It specifies CASSQDRSKDEKLFF.

The chain links TRBV6-1 to TRBJ2-7, with 9 bases that match TRBD1. Losses at the gene ends were 6 bases for V and 5 bases for J; bases not matched to a gene: 5. CDR1 is MNHNS, CDR2 SASEGT, per germline. The CDR3 is 13 residues long. CDR3 in amino acids: CASRRTGADEQYF. The CDR3 region has the DNA TGTGCCAGCAGACGGACAGGGGCGGACGAGCAGTACTTC.

This chain connects TRBV11-2 to TRBJ2-2; D not certain. V lost 3 bases, J lost 3 bases, and 8 bases lay in between. This CDR3 contains 14 residues. Germline V gene lookup returns CDR1 SGHAT and CDR2 FQNNGV. CDR3 sequence: CASSFSWDTGELFF. The DNA of the CDR3 is TGTGCCAGCAGCTTCAGTTGGGACACCGGGGAGCTGTTTTTT.

The V call is TRBV5-1, the J call TRBJ2-3; D might be TRBD2 (6 bases). The CDR3 sequence is 12 residues long. V was clipped by 5 bases and J by 4 bases, with 8 bases between them. Germline CDR1 and CDR2: SGHRS and YFSETQ. CDR3: CASRGGADTQYF. For the CDR3, the DNA is TGCGCCAGCAGGGGAGGAGCAGATACGCAGTATTTT.

V gene TRBV6-1 combines with J gene TRBJ2-3, with TRBD1 identical over 8 bases. Per the germline V gene, CDR1 is MNHNS and CDR2 is SASEGT. The CDR3 is made up of 12 amino acids. Trimming took 4 bases from V and 7 from J; bases not matched to a gene: 1. The CDR3 here is CASSAGGNTQYF. The CDR3 region has the DNA TGTGCCAGCAGTGCAGGGGGCAATACGCAGTATTTT.

This clone is a singleton in its sample. The gene calls are TRBV23-1 and TRBJ2-7, with 8 bases that match TRBD1. TRBV23-1 is an open reading frame whose function is uncertain. V dropped 4 bases and J dropped 6; count of bases not matched to a gene: 8. This CDR3 is 14 amino acids long. The CDR3 DNA sequence: TGCGCCAGCAGTCGCCAGGGGGCCGGCTGCGAGCAGTACTTC. It specifies CASSRQGAGCEQYF.

The rearrangement uses TRBV9 and TRBJ2-1, with D perhaps matching TRBD1 or TRBD2 (5 bases each). V lost 0 bases and J 5 bases, leaving 12 bases between the germline ends. The germline gives CDR1 SGDLS, CDR2 YYNGEE. CDR3 size: 15 residues. DNA of the CDR3: TGTGCCAGCAGCGTAGACCCAGGGCGGGACAATGAGCAGTTCTTC. It translates to CASSVDPGRDNEQFF.

This clone was picked up many times. The chain links TRBV7-2 to TRBJ2-1, with 9 bases aligning to TRBD1. J gave up 7 bases and V 5 bases, and 9 bases lay outside the gene matches. CDR3 length: 15 residues. Per the germline V gene, CDR1 is SGHTA and CDR2 is FQGNSA. The CDR3 loop is CASSPGTGNRNEQFF. In DNA, the CDR3 is TGTGCCAGCAGCCCCGGGACAGGGAATCGGAATGAGCAGTTCTTC.

The genes are TRBV6-6 and TRBJ1-2; D uncertain. This CDR3 spans 14 amino acids. V lost 4 bases to trimming and J lost 4 bases, with 13 bases between them. Germline V lookup: CDR1 MNHNY, CDR2 SVGAGI (reference sequence). As DNA, the CDR3 is TGTGCCAGCAGTTCCCCGACGGAACTCTATGGCTACACCTTC. Its translation: CASSSPTELYGYTF.

This rearrangement joins TRBV14 to TRBJ1-2; 11 positions match TRBD1. The trim removed 4 bases at V and 4 bases at J, leaving 11 bases unmatched. CDR1 SGHDN and CDR2 FVKESK come from the germline V gene. The length of the CDR3 is 17 residues. CDR3 nucleotides: TGTGCCAGCAGCCCGAGGACAGGGGGCTCTTCTTCCTATGGCTACACCTTC. It is translated as CASSPRTGGSSSYGYTF.

The chain employs TRBV30 and TRBJ2-7, with D perhaps TRBD2 (5 bases). CDR1 is GTSNPN, CDR2 SVGIG, per germline (reference sequence). V dropped 1 base and J dropped 7 bases, with 29 bases sitting between them. The CDR3 is made up of 18 amino acids. Here the CDR3 reads CAWSAVRSGSRLFEEQYF. The CDR3 region has the DNA TGTGCCTGGAGTGCCGTAAGGAGCGGATCACGGCTTTTTGAAGAGCAGTACTTC.

V usage is TRBV25-1 and J usage is TRBJ2-7; no reliable D call. Between the trimmed V and J ends, which lost 6 bases and 3 bases, there was a span of 9 bases. The CDR3 is made up of 12 amino acids. Germline CDR1 reads MGHDK; CDR2 reads SYGVNS. CDR3 nucleotide sequence: TGTGCCAGCAGCGCGGACGGCTACGAGCAGTACTTC. This codes for CASSADGYEQYF.

This clone was detected ten times or more. The rearrangement joins TRBV11-2 to TRBJ1-2; TRBD1 matches at 11 bases. Germline CDR1 reads SGHAT; CDR2 reads FQNNGV. The CDR3 contains 16 residues. Germline trimming cut 0 bases from V and 4 bases from J; bases unmatched to any gene: 4. The CDR3 nucleotides read TGTGCCAGCAGCTTAGATCTGGGGACAGGGGGCTATGGCTACACCTTC. Protein product: CASSLDLGTGGYGYTF.

The rearrangement links TRBV5-6 to TRBJ2-7; 7 nucleotides line up with TRBD1. Germline V gene lookup returns CDR1 SGHDT and CDR2 YYEEEE. V gave up 7 bases and J gave up 3 bases; unmatched junction bases: 10. The CDR3 runs to 14 residues. In nucleotides, the CDR3 is TGTGCCAGCGCGACAGGGCAGTTAGTCTACGAGCAGTACTTC. Protein: CASATGQLVYEQYF.

The V gene is TRBV6-5, the J gene TRBJ2-3; D not certain. This CDR3 spans 15 amino acids. Per the germline V gene, CDR1 is MNHEY and CDR2 is SVGAGI. Trimming took 5 bases from V and 2 from J, leaving 14 bases between them. The CDR3 sequence: CASSAKSRLTDTQYF. DNA for the CDR3: TGTGCCAGCAGTGCCAAGTCGAGACTCACAGATACGCAGTATTTT.

This clone was picked up a small number of times. The J gene is TRBJ1-2, the V gene TRBV29-1, with TRBD1 matching 7 bases. The CDR3 runs to 11 residues. The V and J ends lost 6 bases and 7 bases, in that order; junction bases with no gene match: 5. The germline V gene has CDR1 SQVTM and CDR2 ANQGSEA. This CDR3 is CSVIRGGGYTF. The CDR3 coding sequence is TGCAGCGTCATCAGGGGGGGTGGCTACACCTTC.

The chain employs TRBV6-5 and TRBJ1-1; perhaps TRBD1 as D (5 bases). Germline assignment: CDR1 MNHEY and CDR2 SVGAGI. The CDR3 sequence is 15 residues long. V was trimmed by 6 bases and J by 0 bases, leaving 14 bases between them. In DNA, the CDR3 is TGTGCCAGCAGGCCACACAGGATTATGAACACTGAAGCTTTCTTT. This gives the protein CASRPHRIMNTEAFF.

This sequence joins TRBV7-2 and TRBJ1-5; tentatively, D is TRBD1 (6 bases). The V gene lost 5 bases and the J gene lost 7 bases, with 12 bases spanning the gap. The germline V gene encodes CDR1 SGHTA and CDR2 FQGNSA. The length of the CDR3 is 13 residues. CDR3 bases: TGTGCCAGCAGCCTCACAGGGTTCCAGCCCCAGCATTTT. This gives the protein CASSLTGFQPQHF.

V usage is TRBV25-1 and J usage is TRBJ1-5, with a tentative D call TRBD1 (5 bases). The CDR3 has 16 amino acids. CDR1 is MGHDK, CDR2 SYGVNS, per germline. V was clipped by 8 bases and J by 4 bases, with 21 bases between them. The CDR3 coding sequence is TGTGCCAGCTGCCGGGACCCTAAAGGACGGAATCAGCCCCAGCATTTT. It yields the protein CASCRDPKGRNQPQHF.

In its sample, this clone was seen a few times. The chain employs TRBV29-1 and TRBJ2-3, with TRBD1 matching over 10 bases. This CDR3 comprises 18 residues. Germline loops: CDR1 SQVTM, CDR2 ANQGSEA. The ends lost 1 base at V and 4 bases at J; junction bases unmatched: 14. CDR3 in DNA: TGCAGCGTTGAAGGAACCGGGACAGGGGTCCCCATCTCAGATACGCAGTATTTT. Encoded protein: CSVEGTGTGVPISDTQYF.

The V and J genes are TRBV11-2 and TRBJ1-2, with a tentative D call TRBD1 (6 bases). The CDR3 extends over 17 amino acids. V shed 5 bases and J shed 2 bases, with 21 bases lying between them. Germline lookup yields CDR1 SGHAT and CDR2 FQNNGV. The CDR3 is CASSPLGPTGFNYGYTF. CDR3 coding DNA: TGTGCCAGCAGCCCCTTAGGCCCCACAGGGTTCAACTATGGCTACACCTTC.

This clone was counted only a few times. J is TRBJ2-5 and V is TRBV30; 11 positions match TRBD2. The germline V gene encodes CDR1 GTSNPN and CDR2 SVGIG (reference sequence). V dropped 2 bases and J dropped 5; count of bases not matched to a gene: 7. There are 15 residues in the CDR3. The CDR3 nucleotides read TGTGCCTGGAGTCCTAGCGGGAGGCCTAAGGAGACCCAGTACTTC. This translates into CAWSPSGRPKETQYF.

J is TRBJ2-7 and V is TRBV10-2; 9 bases align to TRBD2. Germline-derived CDR1 and CDR2 are WSHSY and SAAADI. This CDR3 is built from 12 residues. Losses at the gene ends were 6 bases for V and 3 bases for J; bases not matched to a gene: 0. CDR3 region: CASRTSGYEQYF. The CDR3 bases are TGCGCCAGCAGGACTAGCGGCTACGAGCAGTACTTC.

The chain is built from TRBV7-9 and TRBJ2-1, with 7 bases fitting TRBD2. The CDR3 is 17 residues long. Germline V gene data show CDR1 as SEHNR and CDR2 as FQNEAQ (reference sequence). Trimming took 3 bases from V and 4 from J; bases not matched to a gene: 12. The DNA of the CDR3 is TGTGCCAGCAGCTTGGGAGGGACGGGACCACCTTACAATGAGCAGTTCTTC. It codes for CASSLGGTGPPYNEQFF.

The V call is TRBV10-3, the J call TRBJ1-5; no clear D gene. The CDR3 spans 13 residues. Germline assignment: CDR1 ENHRY and CDR2 SYGVKD. With 7 bases removed from V and 6 bases from J, the gap between germline ends came to 13 bases. The CDR3 DNA follows: TGTGCCATCACCCAGTCGGACGGTCAGCCCCAGCATTTT. Translated: CAITQSDGQPQHF.

The V gene is TRBV5-1, the J gene TRBJ1-1; no clear D. Per germline, CDR1 SGHRS and CDR2 YFSETQ. CDR3 size: 16 residues. V shed 0 bases and J shed 4 bases, with 16 bases lying between them. CDR3 nucleotide sequence: TGCGCCAGCAGCTTGGATCTCGGGAGAATAGCCACTGAAGCTTTCTTT. Its translation: CASSLDLGRIATEAFF.

This clone was picked up a small number of times. V usage is TRBV10-3 and J usage is TRBJ2-1; no firm D call. The CDR3 totals 13 residues. Germline values: CDR1 ENHRY, CDR2 SYGVKD. V shed 0 bases and J shed 10 bases, with 10 bases lying between them. The CDR3 sequence is CAISESEILEQFF. The CDR3 nucleotides are TGTGCCATCAGTGAGTCAGAGATTTTAGAGCAGTTCTTC.

V and J are TRBV6-6 and TRBJ1-5; the match to TRBD1 covers 10 bases. This CDR3 has 16 amino acids. After removal of 4 bases from V and 7 bases from J, the junction contained 10 bases not matched to a gene. Germline CDR1 is MNHNY and CDR2 is SVGAGI (reference sequence). CDR3 in amino acids: CASSSRDRGDGQPQHF. The CDR3 DNA is TGTGCCAGCAGTTCCAGGGACAGGGGAGATGGACAGCCCCAGCATTTT.

The chain has TRBV6-5 and TRBJ2-7; either TRBD1 or TRBD2 may supply D (5 bases each). V lost 2 bases to trimming and J lost 3 bases, with 17 bases between them. CDR3 size: 16 residues. Germline lookup yields CDR1 MNHEY and CDR2 SVGAGI. The CDR3 here is CASSYGRDPQYYEQYF. CDR3 in DNA: TGTGCCAGCAGTTACGGCAGGGACCCACAATACTACGAGCAGTACTTC.